The 19 T cell receptor beta chains presented below share a single source sample, sequenced in a study of PD-1 blockade in classical Hodgkin lymphoma (TCRdb year 2020). Library prep was done by the immunoSEQ multiplex PCR assay. The immuneACCESS repertoire file appears here via TCRdb, limited to in-frame rearrangements. These files lack a portion of the clones; in checked studies, under half of the deficit traces to unresolved V genes, and the cause of the others is not known. The sample contains about 110,000 clones, 80% to 90% of them found a single time. The top ten constitute approximately 20% of the sample. This sample's time point label indicates: cycle 2 day 1 (C2D1) of nivolumab. Relapse after autologous stem cell transplantation had occurred in all trial patients, and cohorts A, B and C were distinguished by prior brentuximab vedotin exposure. Sequenced material: peripheral blood mononuclear cells (PBMCs), taken before the second cycle of nivolumab. Source of these receptors: a human donor with classical Hodgkin lymphoma.

This clone appeared a single time. This chain joins TRBV5-4 and TRBJ1-5, with D hard to call. Per the germline V gene, CDR1 is SGHNT and CDR2 is YYREEE (reference sequence). The ends were cut back, 2 bases at V and 2 bases at J, with 14 bases in the middle. The CDR3 is made up of 16 amino acids. CDR3 bases: TGTGCCAGCAGCTTAAACTATGACCCACGCAATCAGCCCCAGCATTTT. This translates into CASSLNYDPRNQPQHF.

V gene TRBV5-5 combines with J gene TRBJ2-5; 8 bases are a match to TRBD1. The CDR3 contains 15 residues. The V gene's germline CDR1 is SGHKS and CDR2 YYEKEE (reference sequence). V lost 0 bases to trimming and J lost 9 bases; unmatched junction nucleotides: 10. CDR3 sequence (DNA): TGTGCCAGCAGCTTGGACAGGGGGGAATCCGGTTCCCAGTACTTC. Residues: CASSLDRGESGSQYF.

The chain links TRBV11-2 to TRBJ2-2, with 10 bases identical to TRBD1. This CDR3 spans 17 amino acids. Germline V lookup: CDR1 SGHAT, CDR2 FQNNGV. The trim removed 1 base at V and 4 bases at J, leaving 6 bases unmatched. The CDR3 loop reads CASSLVGTGVFTGELFF. For the CDR3, the DNA is TGTGCCAGCAGCTTAGTTGGGACAGGGGTGTTCACCGGGGAGCTGTTTTTT. The whole variable domain, remainder taken from reference TRBV11-2 and TRBJ2-2, is EAGVAQSPRYKIIEKRQSVAFWCNPISGHATLYWYQQILGQGPKLLIQFQNNGVVDDSQLPKDRFSAERLKGVDSTLKIQPAKLEDSAVYLCASSLVGTGVFTGELFFGEGSRLTVL.

This clone showed up just once. The rearrangement joins TRBV18 to TRBJ1-1, with D possibly TRBD1 on 5 matching bases. V lost 3 bases, J lost 4 bases, and 21 bases lay in between. This CDR3 has 17 amino acids. The V gene's germline CDR1 is KGHSH and CDR2 LQKENI. CDR3 nucleotide sequence: TGTGCCAGCTCACCTCGAGGCCTAAGGGGAGGAGGCACTGAAGCTTTCTTT. Translating it yields CASSPRGLRGGGTEAFF.

The chain couples TRBV21-1 to TRBJ2-1. TRBV21-1 is a pseudogene segment. The CDR3 covers 16 residues. This chain's CDR3 is CASSKSGRVPLGEQFF. The DNA of the CDR3 is TGTGCCAGCAGCAAGTCGGGTAGGGTCCCCCTTGGTGAGCAGTTCTTC.

The chain has TRBV6-5 and TRBJ2-2; the D gene is possibly TRBD2 (6 bases). This CDR3 region has 12 residues. Germline CDR1 reads MNHEY; CDR2 reads SVGAGI. V was clipped by 7 bases and J by 7 bases, with 10 bases between them. The DNA of the CDR3 is TGTGCCAGCACGGGGGACGGCGGGGAGCTGTTTTTT. It translates to CASTGDGGELFF.

J is TRBJ2-7 and V is TRBV10-1; D may be TRBD1 or TRBD2 (5 bases each). Per germline, CDR1 WNHNN and CDR2 SYGVQD (reference sequence). The CDR3 has 14 amino acids. Trimming stripped 0 bases from V and 2 bases from J, with 8 bases between. CDR3 in amino acids: CASSESPGPYEQYF. The DNA of the CDR3 is TGCGCCAGCAGTGAGTCTCCGGGACCCTACGAGCAGTACTTC.

The V call is TRBV27, the J call TRBJ2-2; D is possibly TRBD1 (5 bases). The CDR3 is 14 residues long. Trimming pared 8 bases from V and 4 bases from J, leaving 14 bases between. Germline V gives CDR1 MNHEY, CDR2 SMNVEV (reference sequence). CDR3 in DNA: TGTGCCAGCCTTACAGGCCTGGGCACCGGGGAGCTGTTTTTT. It codes for CASLTGLGTGELFF.

The V gene is TRBV19, the J gene TRBJ1-5; D gene ambiguous. CDR1 and CDR2 from the germline V gene are LNHDA and SQIVND (reference sequence). The CDR3 totals 15 residues. V gave up 7 bases and J gave up 4 bases, with 17 bases separating them. The CDR3, as DNA: TGTGCCAGTAAATCCGACCGACGGATTAATCAGCCCCAGCATTTT. As protein: CASKSDRRINQPQHF.

Only a few counts were recorded for this clone. This sequence joins TRBV5-1 and TRBJ2-2, with D uncertain. V shed 0 bases and J shed 1 base, with 10 bases lying between them. CDR3 size: 16 residues. CDR1 is SGHRS and CDR2 is YFSETQ in the germline V gene. The CDR3 loop reads CASSLASRLNTGELFF. CDR3 sequence (DNA): TGCGCCAGCAGCTTGGCATCCAGACTGAACACCGGGGAGCTGTTTTTT.

The genes are TRBV29-1 and TRBJ1-1, with 8 bases fitting TRBD1. The CDR3 contains 13 residues. The germline V gene encodes CDR1 SQVTM and CDR2 ANQGSEA. J was trimmed by 6 bases and V by 6 bases; bases with no gene match: 9. The CDR3 spells CSVLQGVGPEAFF. The CDR3 DNA follows: TGCAGCGTGTTACAGGGGGTAGGGCCTGAAGCTTTCTTT.

V and J are TRBV6-6 and TRBJ2-7; D gene uncertain. This CDR3 is built from 12 residues. Germline V gene lookup returns CDR1 MNHNY and CDR2 SVGAGI (reference sequence). Trimming took off 4 bases at V and 6 bases at J, with 10 bases between the two ends. CDR3 protein: CASSSVKSEQYF. CDR3 coding DNA: TGTGCCAGCAGTTCGGTAAAGAGCGAGCAGTACTTC.

The rearrangement uses TRBV28 and TRBJ1-1, with D tentatively TRBD1 (5 bases). Trimming pared 5 bases from V and 0 bases from J, leaving 16 bases between. CDR3 size: 16 residues. Germline V gives CDR1 MDHEN, CDR2 SYDVKM. The CDR3 coding sequence is TGTGCCAGCAGTCTCTACCCCAGGGAATTGAACACTGAAGCTTTCTTT. Its protein is CASSLYPRELNTEAFF.

The genes are TRBV5-4 and TRBJ2-6, with D perhaps matching TRBD1 (5 bases). This CDR3 is built from 17 residues. Germline CDR1 SGHNT, CDR2 YYREEE (reference sequence). Trimming cost V 0 bases and J 0 bases, with 10 bases left between them. CDR3 sequence reads: CASSLGQMLSGANVLTF. The CDR3 DNA reads as TGTGCCAGCAGCTTGGGACAGATGCTCTCTGGGGCCAACGTCCTGACTTTC.

The chain links TRBV5-1 to TRBJ1-1, with 8 bases identical to TRBD1. Trimming took 6 bases from V and 0 from J; bases not matched to a gene: 10. Germline lookup yields CDR1 SGHRS and CDR2 YFSETQ. CDR3 length equals 16 residues. CDR3 sequence reads: CASTPGTGFMNTEAFF. DNA of the CDR3: TGCGCCAGCACCCCCGGGACAGGCTTCATGAACACTGAAGCTTTCTTT.

The chain combines TRBV7-8 with TRBJ1-2; D gene ambiguous. CDR1 is SGHVS, CDR2 FQNEAQ, per germline. CDR3 length: 13 residues. Trimming left V 1 base short and J 4 bases short, with 7 bases between. The CDR3: CASSLDLAYGYTF. CDR3 DNA: TGTGCCAGCAGCTTAGACCTGGCCTATGGCTACACCTTC.

The chain carries TRBV6-5 and TRBJ1-2; TRBD1 matches at 7 bases. CDR3 size: 14 residues. The junction had 5 bases not matched to a gene; V was cut back by 0 bases and J by 7 bases. The germline V gene encodes CDR1 MNHEY and CDR2 SVGAGI. The CDR3 loop reads CASSYSGGGGGYTF. CDR3 DNA: TGTGCCAGCAGTTACTCAGGAGGGGGCGGTGGCTACACCTTC.

The CDR3 spells CASSLVILGAGGGNTIYF. As DNA, the CDR3 is TGTGCCAGCAGCTTAGTGATTCTTGGGGCAGGAGGAGGAAACACCATATATTTT. The chain links TRBV7-2 to TRBJ1-3; maybe TRBD1 (5 bases). Germline V gives CDR1 SGHTA, CDR2 FQGNSA. V was cut by 1 base and J by 4 bases, with 20 bases left in between. The CDR3 runs to 18 residues.

The chain recombines TRBV6-5 with TRBJ2-5, with 8 positions matching TRBD1. Germline CDR1 is MNHEY and CDR2 is SVGAGI. V lost 0 bases and J lost 2; bases outside the gene matches: 5. This CDR3 is 16 amino acids long. The CDR3, as DNA: TGTGCCAGCAGTTACTCAGCAGGGGGCTCTCAAGAGACCCAGTACTTC. It yields the protein CASSYSAGGSQETQYF.